This TCR beta chain is drawn from a study of T cells in Graves' hyperthyroidism and ophthalmopathy (dated by TCRdb to about 2019). Study-wide context: Peripheral blood was sampled at the time of initial diagnosis, prior to any treatment. To identify TCR V-J signatures that set the groups apart, the researchers used a discovery cohort of 100 or so patients, made up of approximately 43 with Graves' ophthalmopathy and around 58 with stable Graves' hyperthyroidism. Prospective prediction of ophthalmopathy was tested in an independent validation cohort consisting of 18 to 20 hyperthyroidism patients and approximately 16 patients who later progressed to ophthalmopathy. The 85 to 100 discovery patients were divided at random into training and test sets in a 7:3 ratio. In about 6 Graves' hyperthyroidism patients, the study also compared T-cell repertoires from thyroid tissue with T-cell repertoires from blood. After sampling, hyperthyroidism patients received methimazole starting at 30 mg daily, and ophthalmopathy patients received high-dose intravenous methylprednisolone. According to the paper, TCR Vbeta CDR3 sequencing was carried out on some 130 peripheral blood samples, which came from 40 to 45 ophthalmopathy, some 73 hyperthyroidism and approximately 17 progressor patients. Here is what the overall study found, with its caveats: Ophthalmopathy was separated from stable hyperthyroidism by a 13 V-J signature model, with around 90% sensitivity and 81% to 82% specificity obtained in cross-validation and 80%/75% obtained in testing. Most expanded thyroid clonotypes (frequency above 0.001) were also detected in blood, a finding suggesting that blood repertoires may reflect thyroid immune responses. Sample size was not statistically predetermined, and investigators were not blinded to group allocation. In validation, the model predicted progression to ophthalmopathy with around 71% sensitivity and roughly 72% specificity, a median of roughly seven months before onset.

A patient counted as having stable Graves' hyperthyroidism if no progression to ophthalmopathy occurred over 18 months of follow-up. Hyperthyroidism patients were newly diagnosed, with disease duration under 2 months, and aged 18 to 65 years. Patients with uncontrolled infections, other autoimmune diseases, pregnancy or lactation were excluded. Diagnoses were established on the basis of clinical symptoms, serum thyroxine and TRAb, thyroid ultrasound, and orbital computed tomography. PBMCs were isolated from 10 ml of fresh peripheral blood by Ficoll-Paque density gradient centrifugation. Total RNA was extracted using Trizol reagent, and RNA quality was assessed on an Agilent 2100 Bioanalyzer. As for this clonotype: What antigen it recognizes has not been identified. No much larger clone is present one base from it, and per-base qualities are unavailable.

Based on the germline V gene, the CDR1 and CDR2 sequences are SGDLS and YYNGEE. V loses 0 bases, J loses 4 bases, and the germline ends lie 8 bases apart. The CDR3 goes from the cysteine to the phenylalanine over 14 residues. Only the CDR3 part of the read is kept: 42 bases, read in frame from the first base. Amplification of TCR beta CDR3 regions was carried out from RNA transcripts. The TCR CDR3 was subjected to a first round of RT-PCR using the HTBI primer set and the Qiagen OneStep RT-PCR kit. Libraries were constructed in a second round of multiplex PCR, after which size selection and purification were performed. Paired-end sequencing of the libraries was performed with 100 bp reads on an Illumina HiSeq2000. The authors' pipeline ran thus. SOAPnuke was used to process the raw data, removing reads that contained adapters or uncalled bases, had a mean Phred below 15, or lacked an exact match to the constant primer or identifier. High-quality paired reads were merged with COPE v1.2.5, and unique nucleotide sequences were defined as clonotypes. Clonotypes were aligned to IMGT TRBV, TRBD and TRBJ reference segments using MiTCR v1.1. The analysis was restricted to V-J combinations with a frequency above 0.0001, which together covered 99.2% of the repertoires. The TCS score was defined as F50 (clonal expansion) divided by E x V (chaos), with BLOSUM62-based TCRdist calculated between CDR3 peptides within each V-J. Welch's t-statistics and random forest reduced approximately 520 V-J features to 10 to 15, which were used in a naive Bayes classifier (R e1071). TCRdb applied fastp at Q25 and MiXCR to the public reads, then kept only in-frame beta chains. Rows merge per CDR3 protein into single entries with the most common DNA and genes. Clone size and V and J calls follow TCRdb, not the original study. This sample has roughly 750,000 distinct CDR3 sequences in its table, and about 15% of those were observed once. Together, the top ten hold around 8% of the sample.

The source is a man between 18 and 35 years old with Graves' hyperthyroidism. What was sequenced was blood. Recombination linked TRBV9 to TRBJ1-3; too little of a D gene remains to name it. The DNA sequence is as follows: TGTGCCAGCAGCGTAGAATCGAAGGGAAACACCATATATTTT. This encodes CASSVESKGNTIYF.